These 10 T cell receptor beta chains were sequenced from one sample in a study of T cell responses to AZD1222 COVID-19 vaccine. Clones were read by immunoSEQ multiplex PCR, and TCRdb kept only the in-frame ones, dropping some. The sample holds over 20,000 clones, roughly 85% seen once. This specimen was peripheral blood, taken 28 days after the second AZD1222 dose. Every receptor here comes from an adult who received the AZD1222 COVID-19 vaccine.

This chain connects TRBV2 to TRBJ1-1, with D possibly TRBD1 on 5 matching bases. This CDR3 region has 15 residues. Germline CDR1 reads SNHLY; CDR2 reads FYNNEI. V lost 5 bases to trimming and J lost 2 bases, with 15 bases between them. The CDR3 loop is CASSQMGTANTEAFF. Here the CDR3 DNA reads TGTGCCAGCAGTCAAATGGGGACGGCCAACACTGAAGCTTTCTTT.

The chain is built from TRBV15 and TRBJ1-3; D is unclear. The germline gives CDR1 LNHNV, CDR2 YYDKDF (reference sequence). V was clipped by 5 bases and J by 4 bases, with 3 bases between them. The CDR3 runs to 11 residues. The CDR3 sequence: CATSDGNTIYF. CDR3 nucleotide sequence: TGTGCCACCAGCGACGGAAACACCATATATTTT.

CDR3 protein: CASSVGGEDTQYF. The CDR3 region has the DNA TGTGCCAGCAGCGTGGGAGGAGAGGATACGCAGTATTTT. The gene calls are TRBV9 and TRBJ2-3; D perhaps matches TRBD2 (6 bases). Germline CDR1 SGDLS, CDR2 YYNGEE. CDR3 size: 13 residues. Trimming removed 2 bases at V and 6 bases at J, with 10 bases between.

The V call is TRBV15, the J call TRBJ2-1; 7 positions match TRBD1. This CDR3 spans 15 amino acids. Germline V gives CDR1 LNHNV, CDR2 YYDKDF (reference sequence). Unmatched junction bases numbered 0, after V lost 1 base and J lost 0 bases. Here the CDR3 reads CATSRGQGSYNEQFF. The CDR3 DNA sequence: TGTGCCACCAGCAGAGGACAGGGCTCCTACAATGAGCAGTTCTTC.

The CDR3 coding sequence is TGCGCCAGCAGGGCGAGGGAGGGGGACAGGGAGTCCTACGAGCAGTACTTC. Encoded protein: CASRAREGDRESYEQYF. This sequence joins TRBV10-2 and TRBJ2-7; 9 nucleotides match TRBD1. This CDR3 is built from 17 residues. V was clipped by 6 bases and J by 1 base; unmatched bases: 13. Germline lookup yields CDR1 WSHSY and CDR2 SAAADI.

The V gene is TRBV7-2, the J gene TRBJ1-1; the match to TRBD1 covers 7 bases. Germline values: CDR1 SGHTA, CDR2 FQGNSA. V shed 1 base, J shed 4 bases, and the junction held 6 bases outside the gene matches. The CDR3 loop spans 15 amino acids. The CDR3 region is CASSLGSGGGTEAFF. CDR3 nucleotide sequence: TGTGCCAGCAGCTTAGGGTCAGGGGGAGGCACTGAAGCTTTCTTT.

The V and J genes are TRBV18 and TRBJ2-5; D call uncertain. The CDR3 contains 11 residues. Germline V CDR1 and CDR2: KGHSH, LQKENI. Trimming removed 4 bases from V and 1 base from J, with 1 base in between. CDR3 loop: CASSLQETQYF. CDR3 bases: TGTGCCAGCTCACTCCAAGAGACCCAGTACTTC.

The rearrangement joins TRBV7-9 to TRBJ1-1, with a possible D match to TRBD1 (5 bases). The CDR3 has 13 amino acids. The germline CDR1 and CDR2 sequences are SEHNR and FQNEAQ (reference sequence). Between the trimmed V and J ends, which lost 5 bases and 5 bases, there was a span of 12 bases. As DNA, the CDR3 is TGTGCCAGCAGCCCTAACGGGGGGACTGAAGCTTTCTTT. This encodes CASSPNGGTEAFF. Filled out from reference TRBV7-9 and TRBJ1-1, the complete variable domain reads DTGVSQNPRHKITKRGQNVTFRCDPISEHNRLYWYRQTLGQGPEFLTYFQNEAQLEKSRLLSDRFSAERPKGSFSTLEIQRTEQGDSAMYLCASSPNGGTEAFFGQGTRLTVV.

The J gene is TRBJ2-7, the V gene TRBV9; D is uncertain. This CDR3 comprises 11 residues. Looked up from germline, CDR1 is SGDLS and CDR2 is YYNGEE. Trimming left V 0 bases short and J 5 bases short, with 3 bases between. Here the CDR3 reads CASSVADEQYF. In nucleotides, the CDR3 is TGTGCCAGCAGCGTAGCCGACGAGCAGTACTTC.

J is TRBJ2-1 and V is TRBV16; TRBD1 aligns across 10 bases. The ends lost 4 bases at V and 6 bases at J; junction bases unmatched: 0. Germline loops: CDR1 KGHSY, CDR2 FQNENV. The CDR3 covers 13 residues. In DNA form, the CDR3 reads TGTGCCAGCAGCCGGGACAGGGGCAATGAGCAGTTCTTC. Residues: CASSRDRGNEQFF.